This entry features one T cell receptor (beta chain) sequence. The source of the sample is a study of blood T cell repertoires in COVID-19. Study details: Acute and convalescent COVID-19 samples came from the United States, Italy and Spain. T cells, B-cell-depleted T cells, or PBMCs provided the cDNA or gDNA that served as material.

Sequenced by immunoSEQ multiplex PCR; TCRdb stores in-frame clones only, minus some. The table records about 200,000 clones, 86% of them present only once. Trimming shortened V by 6 bases and J by 8 bases, and 14 bases separated the two germline ends. Germline V CDR1 and CDR2: LNHDA, SQIVND (reference sequence). The CDR3 length is 13 residues. Residents of under 25 US areas, aged about 18 to 95 years, made up the participants. Clinical history reported by participants formed the basis on which cohorts were assigned. The origin of this receptor is a man aged 35 to 55 with acute COVID-19. The J gene is TRBJ1-3, the V gene TRBV19, with a weak D call TRBD1 (5 bases). Source material: PBMCs or T cells enriched from blood (not recorded which). Here the CDR3 reads CASSQGSTDTIYF. DNA of the CDR3: TGTGCCAGTAGCCAGGGTTCCACGGACACCATATATTTT. Full variable domain (outside the CDR3, taken from reference TRBV19 and TRBJ1-3): DGGITQSPKYLFRKEGQNVTLSCEQNLNHDAMYWYRQDPGQGLRLIYYSQIVNDFQKGDIAEGYSVSREKKESFPLTVTSAQKNPTAFYLCASSQGSTDTIYFGEGSWLTVV.